This T cell receptor (beta chain) is drawn from a study of blood T cell repertoires in COVID-19. Turning to the study itself: PBMCs, B-cell-depleted T cells, or T cells provided the cDNA or gDNA that made up the material.

This CDR3 is built from 14 residues. Looked up from germline, CDR1 is KGHSH and CDR2 is LQKENI. Trimming shortened V by 6 bases and J by 6 bases, and 14 bases separated the two germline ends. Per the study methods: Reference gene primer amplification yielded estimated nucleated cell counts. TCRdb's copy holds only in-frame clones and misses some; the assay was immunoSEQ multiplex PCR. That table is the source of V, J and clone size, and D and trimming were worked out from the DNA. In the table there are about 380,000 clones, around 87% of which are singletons. The sequencing input was PBMCs or T cells enriched from blood (not recorded which). The rearrangement links TRBV18 to TRBJ1-4; D perhaps matches TRBD1 (6 bases). The clonotype was recovered from a man aged 25-45 years who had recovered from COVID-19. CDR3 sequence reads: CASSSSRTDEKLFF. The CDR3 coding sequence is TGTGCCAGCTCTTCCTCAAGGACAGATGAAAAACTGTTTTTT. The variable domain in full, completed from reference TRBV18 and TRBJ1-4, reads NAGVMQNPRHLVRRRGQEARLRCSPMKGHSHVYWYRQLPEEGLKFMVYLQKENIIDESGMPKERFSAEFPKEGPSILRIQQVVRGDSAAYFCASSSSRTDEKLFFGSGTQLSVL.